This T cell receptor beta chain was recorded in a study of cytomegalovirus exposure and HLA in healthy donors. Overall study results and limits: With DRB1 most and HLA-C fewest, TCR association rates differed between HLA loci in a later analysis. Most CMV-associated TCR beta chains were later found to appear HLA-restricted.

It was with 60 Vbeta and 13 Jbeta primers that the PCR ran. Sequencing used immunoSEQ multiplex PCR; TCRdb keeps in-frame clones, though not all of them. The sample has 150,000 to 200,000 clones, around 86% seen once; the top ten hold approximately 2%. The CDR3 loop spans 14 amino acids. The ends were cut back, 5 bases at V and 0 bases at J, with 8 bases in the middle. The germline V gene encodes CDR1 SGHVS and CDR2 FQNEAQ. In the case of this clone: The antigen remains undetermined.

All donors participated as healthy donors of bone marrow. Sequencing was performed on PBMCs. The receptor was isolated from a woman aged 18-29 years in good health and CMV-seronegative. V is TRBV7-8 and J is TRBJ1-5; a weak D match, TRBD1 (5 bases). CDR3 residues: CASSRQISNQPQHF. In DNA form, the CDR3 reads TGTGCCAGCAGCCGACAGATTAGCAATCAGCCCCAGCATTTT.